A selection of T cell receptor beta chains follows, all from one sample in a study of blood T cell repertoires in COVID-19. The method was immunoSEQ multiplex PCR; TCRdb's version includes in-frame clones alone and lacks a portion of them. The sample yields roughly 200,000 clones, roughly 91% seen once. The source material was PBMCs or T cells enriched from blood (not recorded which). The source is a woman in her twenties or thirties with acute COVID-19. Both conserved end residues are part of each CDR3. The order of the fields is V gene, clone size, J gene, D gene, CDR3 protein, CDR3 DNA. D genes are given only for firm matches. A clone size is listed for some rows: how often the clone was seen (once, few, many), or a class if it is expanded.

TRBV5-4	few	TRBJ2-3	NA	CASSPSRATDTQYF	TGTGCCAGCAGCCCTAGCCGGGCCACAGATACGCAGTATTTT
TRBV5-5	NA	TRBJ2-4	TRBD1	CASTKPGTGPKNIQYF	TGTGCCAGCACCAAACCTGGGACAGGCCCCAAAAACATTCAGTACTTC
TRBV30	few	TRBJ1-6	NA	CASGDGANNSPLHF	TGTGCGAGTGGGGATGGGGCCAATAATTCACCCCTCCACTTT
TRBV29-1	once	TRBJ2-1	TRBD2	CSVRTSGTTNNEQFF	TGCAGCGTCAGGACTAGCGGTACGACAAACAATGAGCAGTTCTTC
TRBV2	NA	TRBJ2-7	TRBD1	CASKGQGATEQYF	TGTGCCAGCAAGGGACAGGGGGCAACCGAGCAGTACTTC
TRBV9	NA	TRBJ2-4	TRBD1	CASSEDRGLAKNIQYF	TGTGCCAGCAGCGAAGACAGGGGATTAGCCAAAAACATTCAGTACTTC
TRBV30	once	TRBJ2-7	TRBD2	CAWGPGLAALEQYF	TGTGCCTGGGGTCCGGGACTAGCGGCGTTAGAGCAGTACTTC
TRBV5-6	NA	TRBJ2-3	NA	CASSLGRGGRSTDTQYF	TGTGCCAGCAGCTTGGGTAGGGGGGGCCGGAGCACAGATACGCAGTATTTT
TRBV4-1	NA	TRBJ2-7	TRBD2	CASKAGESSYEQYF	TGCGCCAGCAAGGCGGGGGAAAGCTCCTACGAGCAGTACTTC
TRBV5-4	NA	TRBJ2-1	TRBD2	CASSQTSGGLISYNEQFF	TGTGCCAGCAGCCAGACTAGCGGGGGCCTGATCTCCTACAATGAGCAGTTCTTC
TRBV5-1	NA	TRBJ2-5	TRBD2	CASSLVPSGGQETQYF	TGCGCCAGCAGCTTGGTGCCTAGCGGGGGCCAAGAGACCCAGTACTTC
TRBV7-9	NA	TRBJ2-7	TRBD2	CASSYTPGTTLSYEQYF	TGTGCCAGCAGTTACACTCCCGGGACTACCCTCTCCTACGAGCAGTACTTC
TRBV4-3	few	TRBJ1-3	NA	CASSQDGGLTGNTIYF	TGCGCCAGCAGCCAAGATGGGGGACTGACTGGAAACACCATATATTTT
TRBV6-6	NA	TRBJ2-1	NA	CASSTRQDNEQFF	TGTGCCAGCAGTACCCGACAGGACAATGAGCAGTTCTTC
TRBV12-5	NA	TRBJ2-3	NA	CASGLLGREPDTQYF	TGTGCTAGTGGTTTGCTGGGCAGGGAACCAGATACGCAGTATTTT
TRBV23-1	NA	TRBJ1-4	NA	CASSIRGSEKLFF	TGCGCCAGCTCTATTCGGGGGAGTGAAAAACTGTTTTTT
TRBV7-2	NA	TRBJ1-1	TRBD1	CASSSDRGRGAEAFF	TGTGCCAGCAGCTCCGACAGGGGGCGAGGGGCTGAAGCTTTCTTT
TRBV4-1	NA	TRBJ1-3	NA	CASSQEYHSGNTIYF	TGCGCCAGCAGCCAAGAATACCACTCCGGAAACACCATATATTTT
TRBV12-3/TRBV12-4	NA	TRBJ1-5	TRBD1	CASRGQGNQPQHF	TGTGCCAGCAGGGGACAGGGCAATCAGCCCCAGCATTTT
TRBV10-3	once	TRBJ1-3	NA	CAISELFWRFSGNTIYF	TGTGCCATCAGTGAGTTATTCTGGAGGTTCTCGGGAAACACCATATATTTT
TRBV9	NA	TRBJ2-2	TRBD1	CASSARGYTGELFF	TGTGCCAGCAGCGCCAGGGGGTACACCGGGGAGCTGTTTTTT
TRBV7-2	NA	TRBJ2-2	NA	CASSLGVFGGQGLFF	TGTGCCAGCAGCTTAGGGGTTTTCGGGGGGCAAGGGCTGTTTTTT
TRBV7-6	NA	TRBJ2-1	NA	CASSLKGWDEQFF	TGTGCCAGCAGCTTGAAGGGGTGGGATGAGCAGTTCTTC
TRBV29-1	NA	TRBJ1-5	TRBD1	CSVGSGTGGGMPQHF	TGCAGCGTTGGGAGCGGGACAGGGGGTGGCATGCCCCAGCATTTT
TRBV11-2	once	TRBJ2-4	TRBD1	CASSLEYRGKNIQYF	TGTGCCAGCAGCTTAGAATACAGGGGTAAAAACATTCAGTACTTC
TRBV5-1	NA	TRBJ1-4	NA	CASGEQGLTEKLFF	TGCGCCAGCGGTGAGCAGGGGTTAACTGAAAAACTGTTTTTT
TRBV7-9	NA	TRBJ2-4	TRBD2	CASSRRAASGTKNIQYF	TGTGCCAGCTCCCGGAGGGCGGCTAGCGGAACCAAAAACATTCAGTACTTC
TRBV6-2/TRBV6-3	NA	TRBJ1-6	TRBD1	CASSYMGQISNSPLHF	TGTGCCAGCAGTTACATGGGACAGATTTCGAATTCACCCCTCCACTTT
TRBV5-1	NA	TRBJ1-1	NA	CASSLVQGMNTEAFF	TGCGCCAGCAGCTTGGTTCAGGGGATGAACACTGAAGCTTTCTTT
TRBV18	NA	TRBJ2-7	NA	CASSPPLTYEQYF	TGTGCCAGCTCACCCCCCCTTACCTACGAGCAGTACTTC
TRBV18	NA	TRBJ1-3	NA	CASSPPPGNSGNTIYF	TGTGCCAGCTCACCACCCCCGGGAAACTCTGGAAACACCATATATTTT
TRBV7-9	NA	TRBJ2-7	TRBD1	CASSKEQGGYEQYF	TGTGCCAGCAGCAAAGAACAGGGGGGCTACGAGCAGTACTTC
TRBV5-4	NA	TRBJ1-1	TRBD1	CASSLSKGATEAFF	TGTGCCAGCAGCCTGAGTAAGGGGGCTACTGAAGCTTTCTTT
TRBV6-5	NA	TRBJ2-7	NA	CASRPDSHEQYF	TGTGCCAGCAGACCGGACAGCCACGAGCAGTACTTC
TRBV6-5	NA	TRBJ1-5	NA	CASSPQTAPSPQHF	TGTGCCAGCAGTCCGCAGACAGCCCCGTCGCCCCAGCATTTT
TRBV7-6	NA	TRBJ2-7	TRBD2	CASTSGAGVSYEQYF	TGTGCCAGCACCTCGGGAGCGGGGGTCTCCTACGAGCAGTACTTC
TRBV7-2	NA	TRBJ1-1	TRBD1	CASSITGDSNTEAFF	TGTGCCAGCAGCATCACAGGGGACTCAAACACTGAAGCTTTCTTT
TRBV11-3	NA	TRBJ2-2	NA	CASSLMTRGMYTGELFF	TGTGCCAGCAGCCTTATGACGAGGGGGATGTACACCGGGGAGCTGTTTTTT
TRBV14	NA	TRBJ1-1	NA	CASSQEGGWTEAFF	TGTGCCAGCAGCCAAGAGGGAGGGTGGACTGAAGCTTTCTTT
TRBV3-1/TRBV3-2	many	TRBJ2-7	TRBD1	CASSQVPGQAYEQYF	TGTGCCAGCAGCCAAGTACCGGGACAGGCTTACGAGCAGTACTTC
TRBV5-1	NA	TRBJ1-1	TRBD1	CASSLDRGMNTEAFF	TGCGCCAGCAGCTTGGACAGGGGCATGAACACTGAAGCTTTCTTT
TRBV5-1	NA	TRBJ2-3	TRBD2	CASSLGGLAGARTDTQYF	TGCGCCAGCAGCTTGGGGGGACTAGCGGGGGCGCGCACAGATACGCAGTATTTT
TRBV5-6	once	TRBJ2-7	TRBD1	CASSPGQVYEQYF	TGTGCCAGCAGCCCGGGACAGGTATACGAGCAGTACTTC
TRBV7-2	NA	TRBJ2-3	TRBD1	CASSKDRGRDTQYF	TGTGCCAGCAGCAAGGACAGGGGTCGTGATACGCAGTATTTT
TRBV25-1	once	TRBJ1-4	TRBD1	CASGGTTGGNEKLFF	TGTGCCAGCGGGGGGACGACAGGGGGGAACGAAAAACTGTTTTTT